The subject of this entry is one TCR beta chain. After extraction with the RNeasy kit, roughly 0.5 to 1 ug of the RNA was reverse transcribed using random hexamers. From the immunoSEQ multiplex PCR reads, TCRdb called clonotypes with MiXCR, one entry per CDR3 protein. The sample includes about 210,000 distinct CDR3 sequences, nearly 97% seen only once; the top ten take 0.08% to 0.095%. After removal of 0 bases from V and 5 bases from J, the junction contained 4 bases not matched to a gene. The V gene's germline CDR1 is MNHNS and CDR2 SASEGT. The length of the CDR3 is 15 residues. The data are from a study of CD8 T cells in Susac syndrome.

The sequencing input was CD4+ T cells from PBMCs. The TCR comes from a human donor with multiple sclerosis. The rearrangement uses TRBV6-1 and TRBJ2-4, with 7 nucleotides matching TRBD1. CDR3 coding DNA: TGTGCCAGCAGTGAAGCTTGGGGACAGCAAAACATTCAGTACTTC. Protein product: CASSEAWGQQNIQYF.